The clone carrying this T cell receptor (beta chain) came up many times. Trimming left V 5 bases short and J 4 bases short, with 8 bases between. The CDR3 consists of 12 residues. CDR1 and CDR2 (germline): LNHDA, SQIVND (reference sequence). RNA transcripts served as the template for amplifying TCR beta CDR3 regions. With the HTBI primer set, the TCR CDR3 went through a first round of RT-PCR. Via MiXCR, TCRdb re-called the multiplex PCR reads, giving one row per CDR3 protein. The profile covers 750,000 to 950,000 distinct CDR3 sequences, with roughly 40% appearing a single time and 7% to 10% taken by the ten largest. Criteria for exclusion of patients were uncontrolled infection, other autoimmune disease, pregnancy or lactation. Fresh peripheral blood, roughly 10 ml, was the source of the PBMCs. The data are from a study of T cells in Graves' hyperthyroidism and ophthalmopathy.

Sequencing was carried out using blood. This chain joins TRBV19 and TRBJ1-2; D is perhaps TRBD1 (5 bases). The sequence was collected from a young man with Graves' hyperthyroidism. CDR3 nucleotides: TGTGCCAGTAGTGACAGACCCTATGGCTACACCTTC. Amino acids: CASSDRPYGYTF.